The 14 T cell receptor beta chains in this list originate from one sample, sequenced in a study of T-cell reconstitution after alpha-beta-depleted transplantation in children. TCRbeta library preparation incorporated unique molecular identifiers. TCRdb re-called the PCR reads through MiXCR, storing one row per CDR3 protein. The sample yields around 700,000 distinct CDR3 sequences, 10% to 15% seen once. Material: PBMCs, obtained before TCRalphabeta/CD19-depleted stem cell transplant. Receptors were obtained from a girl between 2 and 10 years old with congenital amegakaryocytic thrombocytopenia, due to receive a stem cell transplant.

This clonotype was seen a few times. The chain has TRBV12-3 or TRBV12-4 and TRBJ2-5; D may be TRBD2 (5 bases). This CDR3 is 16 amino acids long. V was clipped by 3 bases and J by 9 bases, with 23 bases between them. The CDR3 DNA follows: TGTGCCAGCAGTTTGCGCACAGTTCGTTTGTCGGAGGCCCAGTACTTC. Translated: CASSLRTVRLSEAQYF.

In this sample, this clonotype turned up a few times. This chain links TRBV11-1 with TRBJ2-7, with no clear D. From germline, CDR1 is SGHAT and CDR2 FQDESV (reference sequence). Trimming cost V 5 bases and J 4 bases, with 12 bases left between them. CDR3 length equals 13 residues. This CDR3 reads CASSADHGYEQYF. As DNA, the CDR3 is TGTGCCAGCAGCGCCGACCACGGATACGAGCAGTACTTC.

The sample holds many counts of this clonotype. The rearrangement joins TRBV5-6 to TRBJ2-7; 11 bases line up with TRBD2. Germline CDR1 reads SGHDT; CDR2 reads YYEEEE. CDR3 length: 16 residues. The V segment lost 4 bases and the J segment 7 bases; nucleotides outside the gene matches: 13. The DNA for the CDR3 is TGTGCCAGCAGCATCCTGGTACTAGCGGGAGTTGGTGAGCAGTACTTC. Its protein product is CASSILVLAGVGEQYF. Complete variable domain (other parts from reference TRBV5-6 and TRBJ2-7): DAGVTQSPTHLIKTRGQQVTLRCSPKSGHDTVSWYQQALGQGPQFIFQYYEEEERQRGNFPDRFSGHQFPNYSSELNVNALLLGDSALYLCASSILVLAGVGEQYFGPGTRLTVT.

This clonotype was detected many times. The chain carries TRBV12-3 or TRBV12-4 and TRBJ2-7; no firm D call. CDR3 length: 12 amino acids. V gave up 2 bases and J gave up 5 bases, with 7 bases separating them. CDR3 bases: TGTGCCAGCAGTTTATTTGGGGACGAGCAGTACTTC. It specifies CASSLFGDEQYF.

V is TRBV29-1 and J is TRBJ1-1; D may be TRBD1 (6 bases). The ends were cut back, 3 bases at V and 7 bases at J, with 12 bases in the middle. This CDR3 region has 12 residues. Germline V gene lookup returns CDR1 SQVTM and CDR2 ANQGSEA. The chain's CDR3 is CSVEGTGIEAFF. In DNA form, the CDR3 reads TGCAGCGTTGAGGGTACAGGGATTGAAGCTTTCTTT.

The rearrangement links TRBV5-1 to TRBJ1-4; the D is unclear. Germline CDR1 SGHRS, CDR2 YFSETQ. This CDR3 comprises 12 residues. V was cut by 0 bases and J by 11 bases, with 8 bases left in between. The CDR3 coding sequence is TGCGCCAGCAGCTTGGAACCCGGCAAACTGTTTTTT. Protein: CASSLEPGKLFF.

Concerning this clonotype: A much larger clonotype is one base distant, so this may be a read error. The missing conserved phenylalanine or tryptophan at the end of this CDR3 makes a read error likely. This chain connects TRBV10-2 to TRBJ2-5, with 7 positions matching TRBD1. V dropped 3 bases and J dropped 5; count of bases not matched to a gene: 6. Per germline, CDR1 WSHSY and CDR2 SAAADI. This CDR3 has 14 residues. CDR3 residues: CASSEGQDGETQYL. The CDR3 DNA reads as TGCGCCAGCAGTGAAGGACAGGATGGGGAGACCCAGTACCTC.

As for this clonotype: A much larger clonotype is one base distant, so this may be a read error. V is TRBV6-1 and J is TRBJ2-4; no reliable D call. The V end was cut by 5 bases, the J end by 9 bases, with 17 bases between. Germline loops: CDR1 MNHNS, CDR2 SASEGT. This CDR3 spans 14 amino acids. The CDR3 is CASSLNRGESIQYF. The CDR3 DNA is TGTGCCAGCAGTCTGAATCGTGGGGAAAGCATTCAGTACTTC.

The V call is TRBV20-1, the J call TRBJ1-5, with 7 bases lining up with TRBD1. The CDR3 is 15 residues long. Trimming at V came to 0 bases and at J to 5 bases, leaving 7 bases not matched to a gene. Germline loops: CDR1 DFQATT, CDR2 SNEGSKA (reference sequence). The chain's CDR3 is CSARERGQIHQPQHF. The CDR3 DNA reads TGCAGTGCTAGAGAAAGGGGACAGATACATCAGCCCCAGCATTTT.

This clonotype was seen more than once but under ten times. The V gene is TRBV5-1, the J gene TRBJ2-2; TRBD1 aligns across 8 bases. Per the germline V gene, CDR1 is SGHRS and CDR2 is YFSETQ. J lost 6 bases, V lost 5 bases, and 15 bases had no gene match. The CDR3 consists of 17 residues. This chain's CDR3 is CASSARDRPLLAGELFF. CDR3 sequence (DNA): TGCGCCAGCAGTGCACGGGACAGGCCACTTCTGGCCGGGGAGCTGTTTTTT. Based on the CDR3 plus reference TRBV5-1 and TRBJ2-2, the full variable domain is KAGVTQTPRYLIKTRGQQVTLSCSPISGHRSVSWYQQTPGQGLQFLFEYFSETQRNKGNFPGRFSGRQFSNSRSEMNVSTLELGDSALYLCASSARDRPLLAGELFFGEGSRLTVL.

This clonotype was seen repeatedly, ten times or more. This sequence joins TRBV5-6 and TRBJ2-1, with D hard to call. This CDR3 is built from 15 residues. V was shortened by 0 bases and J by 2 bases, with 9 bases between the two germline ends. Germline CDR1 and CDR2: SGHDT and YYEEEE. The CDR3 loop reads CASSLEARTYNEQFF. The DNA for the CDR3 is TGTGCCAGCAGCTTGGAGGCCCGAACCTACAATGAGCAGTTCTTC.

This clonotype was counted only a few times. This rearrangement joins TRBV6-2 or TRBV6-3 to TRBJ1-5; no definite D call. The CDR3 runs 19 residues. Trimming pared 3 bases from V and 7 bases from J, leaving 28 bases between. CDR1 MNHEY and CDR2 SVGEGT come from the germline V gene. The CDR3 nucleotides are TGTGCCAGCAGTTATTCGGTCCGACTAGGGTTTAAAATGGGACAGCCCCAGCATTTT. Its protein product is CASSYSVRLGFKMGQPQHF.

This clonotype was counted between two and nine times. The V and J genes are TRBV7-2 and TRBJ2-7; 7 bases are shared with TRBD2. In germline, CDR1 is SGHTA, CDR2 FQGNSA. V shed 6 bases, J shed 0 bases, and the junction held 11 bases outside the gene matches. The CDR3 is 16 residues long. CDR3 bases: TGTGCCAGCAGTCGTCGTAGCGGGTCCGCCTCCTACGAGCAGTACTTC. This codes for CASSRRSGSASYEQYF.

This clonotype appeared a few times. The chain uses TRBV4-2 and TRBJ2-1, with 7 bases lining up with TRBD2. The CDR3 runs 16 residues. Trimming took 0 bases from V and 4 from J; bases not matched to a gene: 6. Germline V gene sequence: CDR1 LGHNA, CDR2 YNFKEQ. In nucleotides, the CDR3 is TGTGCCAGCAGCCAAGAACGTCTAGCGGATTACAATGAGCAGTTCTTC. It is translated as CASSQERLADYNEQFF.